The present T cell receptor beta chain was sequenced within a study of post-analysis software for immune sequencing data. Study-wide background: The disease courses covered relapsing-remitting, secondary progressive and progressive-relapsing multiple sclerosis. Regarding the study as a whole: In patients, TRBV5-6, TRBV5-1 and TRBV20-1 belonged to several TRBV segments found more frequently than in controls. Comparison with controls showed significantly lower normalized Chao1 diversity in multiple sclerosis patients. Same-batch preparations were strongly co-clustered by F measure.

Turning to this clonotype: What it recognizes is unknown.

Trimming pared 5 bases from V and 1 base from J, leaving 20 bases between. The CDR3 runs to 17 residues. Unique molecular identifiers tagged the TCR beta cDNA libraries. A population of roughly 0.85 to 11 million T cells gave rise to 400,000 to 550,000 cDNA molecules. TCRdb reprocessed the PCR reads with MiXCR, giving one entry per CDR3 protein. The data contain about 820,000 distinct CDR3 sequences, approximately 50% of them singletons. V gene TRBV12-3 or TRBV12-4 combines with J gene TRBJ1-1; D may be TRBD1 (5 bases). Sequenced: blood. The origin of this receptor is a girl between 10 and 17 years old with multiple sclerosis. The CDR3 DNA reads as TGTGCCAGCAGTCTCTCCCTCGGGGGACTCCAGAACACTGAAGCTTTCTTT. Translating gives CASSLSLGGLQNTEAFF.